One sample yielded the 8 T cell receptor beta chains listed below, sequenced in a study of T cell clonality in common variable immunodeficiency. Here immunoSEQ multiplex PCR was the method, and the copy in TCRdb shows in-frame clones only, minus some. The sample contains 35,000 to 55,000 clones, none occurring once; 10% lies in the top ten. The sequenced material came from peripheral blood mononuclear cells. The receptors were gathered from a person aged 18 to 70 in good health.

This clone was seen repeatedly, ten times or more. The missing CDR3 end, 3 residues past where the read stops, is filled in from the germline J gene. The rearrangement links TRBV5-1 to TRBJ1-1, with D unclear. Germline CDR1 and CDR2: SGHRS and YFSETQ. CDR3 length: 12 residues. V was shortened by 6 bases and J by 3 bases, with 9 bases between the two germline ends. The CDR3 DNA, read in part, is TGCGCCAGCACCTCCCGGGACACTGAA. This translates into CASTSRDTE. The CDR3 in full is CASTSRDTEAFF.

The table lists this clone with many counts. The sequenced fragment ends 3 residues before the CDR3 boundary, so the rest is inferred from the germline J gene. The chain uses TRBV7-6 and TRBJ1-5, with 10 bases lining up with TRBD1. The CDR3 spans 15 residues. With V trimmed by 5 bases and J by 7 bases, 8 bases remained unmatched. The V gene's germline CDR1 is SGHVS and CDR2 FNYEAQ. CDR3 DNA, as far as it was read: TGTGCCAGCAGCCGAGACAGGGGGCCGGGGCAGCCC. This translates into CASSRDRGPGQP. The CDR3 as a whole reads CASSRDRGPGQPQHF.

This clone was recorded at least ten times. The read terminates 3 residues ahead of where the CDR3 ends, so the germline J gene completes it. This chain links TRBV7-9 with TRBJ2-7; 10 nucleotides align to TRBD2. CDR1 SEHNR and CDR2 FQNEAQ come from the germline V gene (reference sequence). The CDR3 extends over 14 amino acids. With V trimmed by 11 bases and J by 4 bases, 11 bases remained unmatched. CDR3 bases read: TGTGCCGGCGGGCTAGCGGGAGAGATATACGAG. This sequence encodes CAGGLAGEIYE. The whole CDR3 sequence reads CAGGLAGEIYEQYF.

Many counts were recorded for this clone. The sequenced part of the CDR3 DNA is TGTGCCAGTAGTCCGTACGGGACAGGGGTTGGCGGCTACGAG. Translation gives CASSPYGTGVGGYE. The CDR3 reads in full as CASSPYGTGVGGYEQYF. The chain carries TRBV19 and TRBJ2-7; the match to TRBD1 covers 10 bases. With the read ending 3 residues before the CDR3 end, the germline J gene is used to fill in that end. In germline, CDR1 is LNHDA, CDR2 SQIVND (reference sequence). The CDR3 is 17 amino acids. The trim removed 5 bases at V and 3 bases at J, leaving 13 bases unmatched.

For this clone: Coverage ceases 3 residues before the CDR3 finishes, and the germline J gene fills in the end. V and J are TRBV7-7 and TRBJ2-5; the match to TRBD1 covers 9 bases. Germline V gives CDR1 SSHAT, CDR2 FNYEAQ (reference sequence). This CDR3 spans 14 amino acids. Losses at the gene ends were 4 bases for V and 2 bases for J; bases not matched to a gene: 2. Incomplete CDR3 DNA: TGTGCCAGCAGCTCGGGACAGGGACAAGAGACC. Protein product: CASSSGQGQET. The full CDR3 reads CASSSGQGQETQYF. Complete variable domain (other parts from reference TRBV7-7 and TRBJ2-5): GAGVSQSPRYKVTKRGQDVTLRCDPISSHATLYWYQQALGQGPEFLTYFNYEAQPDKSGLPSDRFSAERPEGSISTLTIQRTEQRDSAMYRCASSSGQGQETQYFGPGTRLLVL.

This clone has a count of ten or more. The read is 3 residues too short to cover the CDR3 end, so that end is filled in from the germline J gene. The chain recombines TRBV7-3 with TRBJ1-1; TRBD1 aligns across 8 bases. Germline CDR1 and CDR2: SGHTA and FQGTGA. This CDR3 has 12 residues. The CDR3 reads CASSSGQGKAFF. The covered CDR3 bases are TGTGCCAGCAGCTCAGGACAGGGTAAA.

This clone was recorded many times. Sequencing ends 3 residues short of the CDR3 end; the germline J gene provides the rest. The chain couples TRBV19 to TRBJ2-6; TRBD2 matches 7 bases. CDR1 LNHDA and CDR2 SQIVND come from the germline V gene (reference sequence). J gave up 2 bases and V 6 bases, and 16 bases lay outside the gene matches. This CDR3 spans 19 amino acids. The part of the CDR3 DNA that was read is TGTGCCAGTAGCCCGCCCTCCCCGGGGGGAGGCGCTGGGGCCAACGTC. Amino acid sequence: CASSPPSPGGGAGANV. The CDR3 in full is CASSPPSPGGGAGANVLTF.

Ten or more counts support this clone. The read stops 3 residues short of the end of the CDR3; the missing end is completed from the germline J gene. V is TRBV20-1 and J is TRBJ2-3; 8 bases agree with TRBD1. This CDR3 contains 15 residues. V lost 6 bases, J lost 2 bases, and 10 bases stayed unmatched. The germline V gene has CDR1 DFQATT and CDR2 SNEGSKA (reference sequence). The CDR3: CSANRDRTYTDTQYF. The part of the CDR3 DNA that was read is TGCAGTGCGAACCGGGACAGGACCTACACAGATACG.